A single sample gave rise to the 5 T cell receptor beta chains below, sequenced in a study of T cell repertoires in cytomegalovirus infection (dated by TCRdb to about 2019). The instrument was an Illumina HiSeq 1500. The public reads were quality trimmed at Q25 with fastp and then assembled into clones with MiXCR by TCRdb, keeping productive beta chains. When rows share a CDR3 protein, they turn into one entry using the most common DNA and genes. In all, the sample holds some 600,000 distinct CDR3 sequences, and 24% of those were seen once. In total, the top ten clones hold approximately 8.2% of the sample. Source material: CD8+ T cells from PBMCs. Receptor source: a human donor in good health (CMV status not recorded). Some clones in this sample may be carry-over from other donors' samples.

This clonotype came up many times. The CDR3: CASSHPIYTEAFF. The CDR3 region has the DNA TGTGCCAGCAGCCACCCCATTTACACTGAAGCTTTCTTT. The chain combines TRBV7-9 with TRBJ1-1; D not certain. This CDR3 spans 13 amino acids. Germline V CDR1 and CDR2: SEHNR, FQNEAQ (reference sequence). Deletions cut 5 bases from V and 3 bases from J, with 10 bases between.

As regards this clonotype: An end of the junction differs from the germline gene, which may be a read error. The CDR3 sequence: CVSSLEAGGGRSPLHF. CDR3 DNA: TGCGTCAGCAGCTTGGAGGCAGGGGGAGGACGTTCACCCCTCCACTTT. V usage is TRBV5-1 and J usage is TRBJ1-6, with 7 bases identical to TRBD1. CDR1 is SGHRS, CDR2 YFSETQ, per germline. The CDR3 is 16 residues long.

This clonotype occurred many times. This chain connects TRBV9 to TRBJ2-3, with 8 bases that match TRBD2. Germline CDR1 is SGDLS and CDR2 is YYNGEE. This CDR3 comprises 14 residues. Trimming cost V 5 bases and J 6 bases; bases outside gene matches: 8. CDR3 sequence: CASSGTSDLDTQYF. DNA for the CDR3: TGTGCCAGCAGTGGGACTAGTGATCTGGATACGCAGTATTTT.

This clonotype was seen more than once but under ten times. The chain links TRBV5-1 to TRBJ2-7; D may correspond to TRBD1 or TRBD2 (5 bases each). CDR1 and CDR2 from the germline V gene are SGHRS and YFSETQ. Trimming shortened V by 2 bases and J by 5 bases, and 11 bases separated the two germline ends. The CDR3 has 13 residues. The CDR3 protein is CASSFGGFDEQYV. In DNA form, the CDR3 reads TGCGCCAGCAGCTTTGGGGGTTTCGACGAGCAGTACGTC.

Comment on this clonotype: At one end the junction does not follow the germline gene, possibly because of a read error. V gene TRBV28 combines with J gene TRBJ1-2; D is uncertain. Germline CDR1 and CDR2: MDHEN and SYDVKM. This CDR3 spans 9 amino acids. The CDR3 bases are TGTGCCAGCAGTTTGCCACCTACTTTC. Translation gives CASSLPPTF.